This T cell receptor beta chain emerged from a study of T cell changes during pregnancy in multiple sclerosis. The method was immunoSEQ multiplex PCR; TCRdb's version includes in-frame clones alone and lacks a portion of them. This table has approximately 38,000 clones, 91% appearing once. The CDR3 is 17 residues long. V lost 0 bases and J lost 2; bases outside the gene matches: 5. Germline V gene lookup returns CDR1 MDHEN and CDR2 SYDVKM. This TCR was sampled from a female donor with multiple sclerosis, enrolled in a pregnancy study. The sample in question was CD8+ T cells from peripheral blood mononuclear cells, obtained in the second trimester of pregnancy. The chain joins TRBV28 to TRBJ2-5; 11 nucleotides match TRBD2. CDR3 sequence: CASSLWAGLAAQETQYF. The DNA of the CDR3 is TGTGCCAGCAGTTTATGGGCGGGACTAGCGGCACAAGAGACCCAGTACTTC.